These 21 T cell receptor beta chains originate from one sample sequenced in a study of T cells in Graves' hyperthyroidism and ophthalmopathy. Template material for amplifying TCR beta CDR3 regions consisted of RNA transcripts. HTBI primers were the set used in a first-round RT-PCR of the TCR CDR3. From the multiplex PCR reads, TCRdb called clonotypes with MiXCR, one entry per CDR3 protein. Of some 770,000 distinct CDR3 sequences in the sample, over 15% were seen once. Sequenced: blood. Source of these receptors: a man aged 18 to 29 with Graves' hyperthyroidism.

The sample holds many counts of this clonotype. J is TRBJ2-4 and V is TRBV12-3 or TRBV12-4; 7 bases map to TRBD2. The CDR3 covers 16 residues. With 8 bases clipped from V and 6 bases from J, the junction kept 16 bases outside the gene matches. CDR3 DNA: TGTGCCAGCTCCGGGGGAGGGAACATCAAGGGAAACATTCAGTACTTC. It specifies CASSGGGNIKGNIQYF.

This clonotype was seen more than once but under ten times. The chain couples TRBV7-9 to TRBJ1-2; the D is unclear. Germline CDR1 is SEHNR and CDR2 is FQNEAQ (reference sequence). CDR3 size: 14 residues. V dropped 3 bases and J dropped 5 bases, with 13 bases sitting between them. Here the CDR3 DNA reads TGTGCCAGCAGCTTGAACCCCCTGGGGTATGGCTACACCTTC. Translating gives CASSLNPLGYGYTF. The whole variable domain, remainder taken from reference TRBV7-9 and TRBJ1-2, is DTGVSQNPRHKITKRGQNVTFRCDPISEHNRLYWYRQTLGQGPEFLTYFQNEAQLEKSRLLSDRFSAERPKGSFSTLEIQRTEQGDSAMYLCASSLNPLGYGYTFGSGTRLTVV.

The chain has TRBV6-1 and TRBJ2-5; D might be TRBD1 or TRBD2, each matching 6 bases. The CDR3 is made up of 12 amino acids. V was shortened by 7 bases and J by 5 bases, with 11 bases between the two germline ends. From germline, CDR1 is MNHNS and CDR2 SASEGT. The CDR3 sequence: CASIGGLETQYF. In DNA, the CDR3 is TGTGCCAGCATCGGGGGCTTGGAGACCCAGTACTTC.

This clonotype occurred a few times. This sequence joins TRBV5-1 and TRBJ1-4, with 7 bases lining up with TRBD1. The CDR3 consists of 15 residues. V shed 4 bases and J 7 bases; nucleotides not matched to a gene: 10. Germline loops: CDR1 SGHRS, CDR2 YFSETQ. CDR3: CASSPDREGSEKLFF. CDR3 nucleotides: TGCGCCAGCAGCCCAGACAGGGAAGGCAGTGAAAAACTGTTTTTT.

Ten or more counts support this clonotype. CDR3 residues: CASSQGVTNYGYTF. CDR3 nucleotides: TGTGCCAGCAGCCAGGGCGTTACTAACTATGGCTACACCTTC. The rearrangement joins TRBV4-2 to TRBJ1-2, with D uncertain. The germline V and J ends were trimmed by 3 bases and 0 bases, with 8 bases remaining between them. Germline lookup yields CDR1 LGHNA and CDR2 YNFKEQ. The CDR3 spans 14 residues.

The chain couples TRBV19 to TRBJ2-1; 9 bases align to TRBD2. The CDR3 sequence is 15 residues long. Germline assignment: CDR1 LNHDA and CDR2 SQIVND (reference sequence). The trim removed 5 bases at V and 8 bases at J, leaving 10 bases unmatched. CDR3 DNA sequence: TGTGCCAGTAGTCTCAGGGGACTAGCATCGGATGAGCAGTTCTTC. As protein: CASSLRGLASDEQFF. Based on the CDR3 plus reference TRBV19 and TRBJ2-1, the full variable domain is DGGITQSPKYLFRKEGQNVTLSCEQNLNHDAMYWYRQDPGQGLRLIYYSQIVNDFQKGDIAEGYSVSREKKESFPLTVTSAQKNPTAFYLCASSLRGLASDEQFFGPGTRLTVL.

This clonotype was picked up a small number of times. The CDR3 here is CASSIYGGSGYNEQFF. The CDR3 DNA reads as TGTGCCAGTAGTATATACGGCGGGAGTGGGTACAATGAGCAGTTCTTC. The V gene is TRBV19, the J gene TRBJ2-1, with 7 nucleotides matching TRBD2. Germline trimming cut 2 bases from V and 4 bases from J; bases unmatched to any gene: 8. The CDR3 loop spans 16 amino acids. CDR1 and CDR2 (germline): LNHDA, SQIVND (reference sequence).

Many counts were recorded for this clonotype. The chain carries TRBV10-2 and TRBJ1-6; tentative D call: TRBD1 (6 bases). CDR1 and CDR2 from the germline V gene are WSHSY and SAAADI. This CDR3 has 13 residues. The V gene lost 3 bases and the J gene lost 9 bases, with 9 bases spanning the gap. The CDR3: CASSEQGGSPLHF. CDR3 nucleotide sequence: TGCGCCAGCAGTGAACAGGGTGGTTCACCCCTCCACTTT.

The chain uses TRBV10-3 and TRBJ2-3, with D tentatively TRBD1 (6 bases). The CDR3 covers 13 residues. Germline loops: CDR1 ENHRY, CDR2 SYGVKD. Trimming stripped 5 bases from V and 5 bases from J, with 11 bases between. CDR3 nucleotides: TGTGCCATCAGTCCGGACAGTGGAGATACGCAGTATTTT. Protein: CAISPDSGDTQYF.

The gene calls are TRBV27 and TRBJ2-7; 8 bases match TRBD1. With V trimmed by 7 bases and J by 2 bases, 13 bases remained unmatched. Looked up from germline, CDR1 is MNHEY and CDR2 is SMNVEV (reference sequence). The CDR3 sequence is 16 residues long. As DNA, the CDR3 is TGTGCCAGCAAGTTAACAGGGGGGTTGGGGGCCTACGAGCAGTACTTC. Translating it yields CASKLTGGLGAYEQYF.

J is TRBJ2-7 and V is TRBV11-2, with 8 bases lining up with TRBD1. V shed 5 bases, J shed 6 bases, and the junction held 6 bases outside the gene matches. CDR1 is SGHAT, CDR2 FQNNGV, per germline. The CDR3 is made up of 13 amino acids. Here the CDR3 reads CASSVGQGPEQYF. In DNA form, the CDR3 reads TGTGCCAGCAGCGTTGGACAGGGCCCCGAGCAGTACTTC. Complete variable domain (other parts from reference TRBV11-2 and TRBJ2-7): EAGVAQSPRYKIIEKRQSVAFWCNPISGHATLYWYQQILGQGPKLLIQFQNNGVVDDSQLPKDRFSAERLKGVDSTLKIQPAKLEDSAVYLCASSVGQGPEQYFGPGTRLTVT.

This clonotype was seen a few times. The chain combines TRBV19 with TRBJ1-2, with TRBD1 matching 8 bases. V lost 7 bases and J lost 4; bases outside the gene matches: 8. This CDR3 is 14 amino acids long. Germline V CDR1 and CDR2: LNHDA, SQIVND (reference sequence). The CDR3 DNA is TGTGCCAGTAACCTGGACAGGGACGCCTATGGCTACACCTTC. Translation gives CASNLDRDAYGYTF.

This clonotype was counted many times. This chain uses TRBV11-3 with TRBJ2-1; possibly TRBD2 for D (7 bases). CDR3 length equals 16 residues. V dropped 5 bases and J dropped 6 bases, with 20 bases sitting between them. CDR1 and CDR2 from the germline V gene are SGHNT and YENEEA. CDR3 sequence: CASSRPGGQRGNEQFF. The DNA of the CDR3 is TGTGCCAGCAGCCGCCCGGGGGGCCAACGGGGCAATGAGCAGTTCTTC.

V is TRBV15 and J is TRBJ2-5; perhaps TRBD1 as D (6 bases). This CDR3 region has 15 residues. The ends were cut back, 8 bases at V and 5 bases at J, with 21 bases in the middle. Germline CDR1 is LNHNV and CDR2 is YYDKDF (reference sequence). CDR3 nucleotides: TGTGCCACCGGTGTTAGGGGGAGAGGCGGGGAGACCCAGTACTTC. Its translation: CATGVRGRGGETQYF. The variable domain in full, with the rest retrieved from reference TRBV15 and TRBJ2-5, is DAMVIQNPRYQVTQFGKPVTLSCSQTLNHNVMYWYQQKSSQAPKLLFHYYDKDFNNEADTPDNFQSRRPNTSFCFLDIRSPGLGDTAMYLCATGVRGRGGETQYFGPGTRLLVL.

A few counts support this clonotype. The chain has TRBV27 and TRBJ1-6; D uncertain. V lost 5 bases to trimming and J lost 9 bases, with 17 bases between them. The CDR3 extends over 15 amino acids. Germline V gene data show CDR1 as MNHEY and CDR2 as SMNVEV (reference sequence). DNA of the CDR3: TGTGCCAGCAGTCTTCTGACTACTTGGGGTTCACCCCTCCACTTT. Translating gives CASSLLTTWGSPLHF.

V and J are TRBV5-1 and TRBJ2-2; D not resolved. Germline V gene lookup returns CDR1 SGHRS and CDR2 YFSETQ. Trimming took off 5 bases at V and 7 bases at J, with 24 bases between the two ends. The CDR3 is made up of 17 amino acids. The chain's CDR3 is CASRRTGGMEAVGELFF. CDR3 sequence (DNA): TGCGCCAGCAGGAGGACCGGCGGCATGGAAGCCGTCGGGGAGCTGTTTTTT.

Comment on this clonotype: A clone one base away is much larger, so this may be a read error. V gene TRBV5-1 combines with J gene TRBJ1-1; a weak D match, TRBD1 (6 bases). This CDR3 has 14 amino acids. V gave up 4 bases and J gave up 3 bases, with 13 bases separating them. Per germline, CDR1 SGHRS and CDR2 YFSETQ. This CDR3 reads CASSPSAGDTEAFF. The CDR3 DNA sequence: TGCGCCAGCAGCCCTTCTGCAGGGGACACTGAAGCTTTCTTT. Looking up the rest from reference TRBV5-1 and TRBJ1-1 gives the full variable domain: KAGVTQTPRYLIKTRGQQVTLSCSPISGHRSVSWYQQTPGQGLQFLFEYFSETQRNKGNFPGRFSGRQFSNSRSEMNVSTLELGDSALYLCASSPSAGDTEAFFGQGTRLTVV.

This clonotype turned up a few times. This chain uses TRBV30 with TRBJ2-2, with 9 bases identical to TRBD1. Trimming removed 2 bases from V and 4 bases from J; junction bases left unmatched: 5. Germline CDR1 reads GTSNPN; CDR2 reads SVGIG (reference sequence). The CDR3 loop spans 15 amino acids. CDR3 protein: CAWSTGTGSTGELFF. The CDR3 DNA reads TGTGCCTGGAGTACCGGGACAGGGTCCACCGGGGAGCTGTTTTTT.

This clonotype occurred many times. The chain combines TRBV3-1 with TRBJ2-7; 7 bases agree with TRBD2. The V and J ends lost 8 bases and 3 bases, in that order; junction bases with no gene match: 13. The germline gives CDR1 LGHDT, CDR2 YNNKEL (reference sequence). The CDR3 is made up of 15 amino acids. CDR3 region: CASGNRGEGLYEQYF. In DNA, the CDR3 is TGTGCCAGCGGTAATCGGGGGGAGGGCCTCTACGAGCAGTACTTC.

This clonotype was observed a few times. The genes are TRBV6-1 and TRBJ2-5, with D tentatively TRBD1 (5 bases). This CDR3 spans 15 amino acids. Trimming left V 4 bases short and J 2 bases short, with 14 bases between. CDR1 is MNHNS, CDR2 SASEGT, per germline. The CDR3 loop reads CASSVRAGSQETQYF. The DNA of the CDR3 is TGTGCCAGCAGTGTAAGGGCAGGGTCTCAAGAGACCCAGTACTTC.

This clonotype was seen repeatedly, ten times or more. This rearrangement joins TRBV28 to TRBJ1-1; possibly TRBD1 for D (6 bases). The CDR3 is 14 amino acids. Germline-derived CDR1 and CDR2 are MDHEN and SYDVKM. The V and J ends lost 3 bases and 2 bases respectively, with 10 bases between them. The CDR3 spells CASSLTGYNTEAFF. For the CDR3, the DNA is TGTGCCAGCAGTTTGACAGGATATAACACTGAAGCTTTCTTT.